Listed below are T cell receptor beta chains from one sample, sequenced in a study of cytomegalovirus exposure and HLA in healthy donors. Sequenced by immunoSEQ multiplex PCR; TCRdb stores in-frame clones only, minus some. The table lists some 170,000 clones, about 85% of them singletons. Sequencing input: PBMCs. The receptors were sampled from a man younger than 45 in good health and CMV-seropositive. Both conserved end residues are part of each CDR3. A D gene is named only where the DNA matches it firmly. Not every row has a clone size; where given, it reads once, few, many or a size class.

abundance,v_gene,d_gene,j_gene,CDR3aa,CDR3nt
-,TRBV27,TRBD1,TRBJ1-1,CASSDTGGRVNTEAFF,TGTGCCAGCAGTGATACAGGGGGGAGGGTGAACACTGAAGCTTTCTTT
few,TRBV6-4,TRBD2,TRBJ2-1,CASSASGGDYNEQFF,TGTGCCAGCAGTGCTAGCGGGGGGGACTACAATGAGCAGTTCTTC
-,TRBV10-3,-,TRBJ1-2,CAISDSTKTYGYTF,TGTGCCATCAGTGACAGTACTAAAACCTATGGCTACACCTTC
-,TRBV19,-,TRBJ1-2,CASSIFGYTF,TGTGCCAGTAGTATCTTTGGCTACACCTTC
-,TRBV10-3,-,TRBJ1-4,CAISDPARGTNEKLFF,TGTGCCATCAGTGACCCCGCCAGGGGAACTAATGAAAAACTGTTTTTT
-,TRBV5-6,-,TRBJ1-2,CASSGGYGYTF,TGTGCCAGCAGCGGCGGCTATGGCTACACCTTC
-,TRBV27,TRBD1,TRBJ2-7,CASGPGQAIYEQYF,TGTGCCAGCGGACCGGGACAGGCTATCTACGAGCAGTACTTC
-,TRBV11-2,-,TRBJ1-2,CASSSVGGDYGYTF,TGTGCCAGCAGCTCCGTAGGGGGAGACTATGGCTACACCTTC
-,TRBV6-1,-,TRBJ1-2,CASSEYEGDYGYTF,TGTGCCAGCAGTGAATATGAGGGTGACTATGGCTACACCTTC
-,TRBV7-6,TRBD2,TRBJ2-1,CASSSTLGLAGNNEQFF,TGTGCCAGCAGCTCCACCCTGGGACTAGCGGGGAACAATGAGCAGTTCTTC
-,TRBV4-1,TRBD1,TRBJ2-7,CASSQGTGGSEQYF,TGCGCCAGCAGCCAGGGGACAGGGGGCTCCGAGCAGTACTTC
-,TRBV21-1,-,TRBJ2-5,CASSKRQGETQYF,TGTGCCAGCAGCAAAAGACAGGGAGAGACCCAGTACTTC
-,TRBV5-1,TRBD2,TRBJ2-3,CASSMTSGGVTDTQYF,TGCGCCAGCAGCATGACTAGCGGGGGGGTCACAGATACGCAGTATTTT
-,TRBV7-2,-,TRBJ1-2,CASSLDPRQTNYGYTF,TGTGCCAGCAGCTTAGACCCCCGTCAGACTAACTATGGCTACACCTTC
-,TRBV6-5,-,TRBJ2-3,CASSYQAGAADTQYF,TGTGCCAGCAGTTACCAGGCAGGGGCCGCAGATACGCAGTATTTT
-,TRBV4-3,-,TRBJ2-3,CASSQDLFGGPGGGDTQYF,TGCGCCAGCAGCCAAGATCTTTTTGGGGGCCCGGGTGGCGGAGATACGCAGTATTTT